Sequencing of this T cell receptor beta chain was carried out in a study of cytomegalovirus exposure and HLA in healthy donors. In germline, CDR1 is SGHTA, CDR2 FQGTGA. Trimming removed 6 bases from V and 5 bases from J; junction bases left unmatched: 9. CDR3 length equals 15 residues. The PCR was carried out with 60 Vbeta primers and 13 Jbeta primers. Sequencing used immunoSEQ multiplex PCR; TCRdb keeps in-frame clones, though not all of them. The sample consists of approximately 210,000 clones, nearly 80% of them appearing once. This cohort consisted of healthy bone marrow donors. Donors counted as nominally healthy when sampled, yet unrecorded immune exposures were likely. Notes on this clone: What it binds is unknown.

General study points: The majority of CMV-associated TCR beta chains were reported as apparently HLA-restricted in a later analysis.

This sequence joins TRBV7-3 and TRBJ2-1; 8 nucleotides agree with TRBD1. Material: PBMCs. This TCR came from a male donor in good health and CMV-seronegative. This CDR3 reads CASSQGTGEHNEQFF. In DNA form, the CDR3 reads TGTGCCAGCAGTCAAGGGACAGGAGAACACAATGAGCAGTTCTTC.